This T cell receptor (beta chain) stems from a study of blood T cell repertoires in COVID-19. Study overall: Samples representing acute and convalescent COVID-19 were sourced from the United States, Italy and Spain.

V trimming: 5 bases; J trimming: 3 bases; junction bases outside the gene matches: 0. Germline values: CDR1 SGHTA, CDR2 FQGNSA. CDR3 size: 13 residues. This study enrolled people aged 18 to 89 from around 26 US geographic areas. The recovered donors of Cohort 3 showed two negative PCRs, clearance, or symptom resolution. A few counts support this clone. Original processing notes: Reference gene primer amplification gave estimated nucleated cell counts. Repertoires were generated with immunoSEQ multiplex PCR, while TCRdb's copy carries only in-frame clones and drops some. The DNA gave D and trimming, while V, J and clone size come from that table. The repertoire holds hundreds of thousands of clones, with approximately 90% as singletons.

Source material: PBMCs or T cells enriched from blood (not recorded which). This chain joins TRBV7-2 and TRBJ1-4; 7 bases match TRBD1. This TCR came from a woman in her forties who had recovered from COVID-19. For the CDR3, the DNA is TGTGCCAGCAGCGGGACAGCTAATGAAAAACTGTTTTTT. Amino acids: CASSGTANEKLFF.